This is a list of T cell receptor beta chains from one sample in a study. TCRdb independently ran MiXCR on the RT-PCR reads; one entry per CDR3 protein. The table lists around 700,000 distinct CDR3 sequences, 14% of them singletons, with roughly 3.9% in the top ten. Sequenced: memory CD4+ T cells from blood. The receptors come from a female donor in good health, serving as a healthy control. CDR3s include the opening cysteine and the closing phenylalanine or tryptophan. D genes are given only for firm matches. Rows may omit the clone size; those that give it use once, few, many or a size class.

V: TRBV20-1; J: TRBJ2-2; D: TRBD2; size: .; DNA: TGCAGTGCTCCCGGTTCGGGGCGGGAGAGAGGGACCGGGGAGCTGTTTTTT; CDR3: CSAPGSGRERGTGELFF
V: TRBV7-2; J: TRBJ2-7; D: .; size: few; DNA: TGTGCCAGCAGCCCCCGGGCCCAGATTTACGAGCAGTACTTC; CDR3: CASSPRAQIYEQYF
V: TRBV15; J: TRBJ1-5; D: .; size: .; DNA: TGTGCCACCAGCAAGGTGAGAGGGTACAATCAGCCCCAGCATTTT; CDR3: CATSKVRGYNQPQHF
V: TRBV18; J: TRBJ2-2; D: .; size: .; DNA: TGTGCCAGCTCACCTACTAGCCGGGGGAACACCGGGGAGCTGTTTTTT; CDR3: CASSPTSRGNTGELFF
V: TRBV25-1; J: TRBJ2-3; D: TRBD1; size: .; DNA: TGTGCCAGCAGAGAAGGACAGGGCACAGATACGCAGTATTTT; CDR3: CASREGQGTDTQYF
V: TRBV7-2; J: TRBJ2-3; D: .; size: many; DNA: TGTGCCAGCAGCTTAAAAGGAGATACGCAGTATTTT; CDR3: CASSLKGDTQYF
V: TRBV2; J: TRBJ2-3; D: .; size: once; DNA: TGTGCCAGCAGCCCTCGACCGACAGGAGATACGCAGTATTTT; CDR3: CASSPRPTGDTQYF
V: TRBV10-3; J: TRBJ2-3; D: .; size: many; DNA: TGTGCCATCAGAAGCGACCAGGTGGCAGATACGCAGTATTTT; CDR3: CAIRSDQVADTQYF
V: TRBV4-3; J: TRBJ2-2; D: TRBD2; size: .; DNA: TGCGCCAGCCCGTTGCAAGGGCTAGCGGGAAACACCGGGGAGCTGTTTTTT; CDR3: CASPLQGLAGNTGELFF
V: TRBV20-1; J: TRBJ2-7; D: TRBD2; size: .; DNA: TGCAGTGCTAGACTAGCGGTGGAAGACGAGCAGTACTTC; CDR3: CSARLAVEDEQYF